This T cell receptor beta chain was sequenced in a study of blood T cell repertoires in COVID-19. Overall study: PBMCs, B-cell-depleted T cells, or T cells were the source of the cDNA or gDNA that made up the material.

The CDR3 is 18 residues long. Germline lookup yields CDR1 SGHVS and CDR2 FNYEAQ. Trimming cost V 1 base and J 7 bases, with 22 bases left between them. As handled by the study authors: It was from reference gene primer amplification that nucleated cell counts were estimated. Here immunoSEQ multiplex PCR was the method, and the copy in TCRdb shows in-frame clones only, minus some. D and trimming were read from the DNA, whereas the V and J calls and clone size are those reported in that table. In the table there are 300,000 or so clones, 80% to 90% of which are singletons. The clonotype originates from a woman in her 40s with acute or convalescent COVID-19. The rearrangement links TRBV7-6 to TRBJ1-4; a possible D gene is TRBD1 (5 bases). Sample: peripheral blood. This CDR3 reads CASSLGPLGRDQSEKLFF. CDR3 bases: TGTGCCAGCAGCTTAGGGCCCCTTGGCAGGGATCAGAGTGAAAAACTGTTTTTT.